The 3 T cell receptor beta chains below all came from one sample that was sequenced in a study of blood T cell repertoires in COVID-19 (dated by TCRdb to between 2020 and 2021). Libraries were made using the immunoSEQ multiplex PCR assay. TCRdb carries this immuneACCESS record with in-frame sequences only. Its versions omit some clonotypes, under half of them owing to an unresolved V gene in the studies checked, with the rest unexplained. This sample gives about 230,000 clones in total; roughly 80% of them show up just once. The ten most abundant clones make up approximately 4.8% of the sample. Sequencing was performed on peripheral blood. Receptors were obtained from a man aged 50-59 years with active or convalescent COVID-19.

The genes are TRBV7-2 and TRBJ2-5; TRBD2 matches 13 bases. Germline CDR1 reads SGHTA; CDR2 reads FQGNSA. The trim removed 3 bases at V and 5 bases at J, leaving 6 bases unmatched. The length of the CDR3 is 16 residues. In DNA form, the CDR3 reads TGTGCCAGCAGCTTGACTAGCGGGGGGCGGTTGGAGACCCAGTACTTC. Protein sequence: CASSLTSGGRLETQYF. The whole variable domain, filled in from reference TRBV7-2 and TRBJ2-5, reads GAGVSQSPSNKVTEKGKDVELRCDPISGHTALYWYRQSLGQGLEFLIYFQGNSAPDKSGLPSDRFSAERTGGSVSTLTIQRTQQEDSAVYLCASSLTSGGRLETQYFGPGTRLLVL.

The chain uses TRBV29-1 and TRBJ1-1; D might be TRBD1 (5 bases). CDR1 and CDR2 from the germline V gene are SQVTM and ANQGSEA. V was trimmed by 1 base and J by 3 bases, leaving 12 bases between them. The CDR3 runs 14 residues. CDR3 protein: CSVEGAGRDTEAFF. The DNA for the CDR3 is TGCAGCGTTGAAGGGGCGGGGCGGGACACTGAAGCTTTCTTT.

The chain couples TRBV14 to TRBJ1-1, with D unresolved. V lost 0 bases, J lost 1 base, and 6 bases lay in between. The CDR3 contains 14 residues. The germline V gene has CDR1 SGHDN and CDR2 FVKESK. The chain's CDR3 is CASSQDWPNTEAFF. CDR3 coding DNA: TGTGCCAGCAGCCAAGATTGGCCGAACACTGAAGCTTTCTTT.